The 25 T cell receptor beta chains below come from one sample, sequenced in a study of T cell repertoires and Cas9 in healthy adults. The table came from immunoSEQ multiplex PCR; TCRdb's copy has only in-frame clones and leaves some out. The sample includes 15,000 or so clones, 89% of them seen just once. The sequenced sample consisted of Tregs (CD4+, CD25+, CD127-, CD137-, CD154-) from PBMCs; culture status not recorded. All receptors derive from a human donor in good health.

The chain uses TRBV5-1 and TRBJ2-6; D may be TRBD1 or TRBD2 (5 bases each). Germline V gene sequence: CDR1 SGHRS, CDR2 YFSETQ. V gave up 0 bases and J gave up 2 bases, with 15 bases separating them. The CDR3 length is 18 residues. The chain's CDR3 is CASSLVGAGFTGANVLTF. CDR3 nucleotides: TGCGCCAGCAGCTTGGTCGGGGCAGGCTTTACTGGGGCCAACGTCCTGACTTTC.

The chain combines TRBV11-1 with TRBJ2-6, with D uncertain. The CDR3 totals 15 residues. The ends were cut back, 1 base at V and 0 bases at J, with 4 bases in the middle. From germline, CDR1 is SGHAT and CDR2 FQDESV (reference sequence). The DNA for the CDR3 is TGTGCCAGCAGCTTAGGAGTCTCTGGGGCCAACGTCCTGACTTTC. It yields the protein CASSLGVSGANVLTF. The full variable domain, in which reference TRBV11-1 and TRBJ2-6 provide the parts outside the CDR3, is EAEVAQSPRYKITEKSQAVAFWCDPISGHATLYWYRQILGQGPELLVQFQDESVVDDSQLPKDRFSAERLKGVDSTLKIQPAELGDSAMYLCASSLGVSGANVLTFGAGSRLTVL.

In DNA, the CDR3 is TGTGCCAGCAGTAACGGGCCCGCCTACGAGCAGTACTTC. It specifies CASSNGPAYEQYF. The rearrangement uses TRBV6-6 and TRBJ2-7; D is unclear. Germline lookup yields CDR1 MNHNY and CDR2 SVGAGI (reference sequence). The CDR3 runs to 13 residues. V was pared by 5 bases and J by 2 bases, with 10 bases between.

This clone was seen a handful of times. The rearrangement joins TRBV5-1 to TRBJ2-2; D remains ambiguous. This CDR3 is built from 16 residues. Germline CDR1 and CDR2: SGHRS and YFSETQ. Trimming left V 4 bases short and J 2 bases short, with 15 bases between. CDR3 sequence: CASSLLAGINTGELFF. The DNA for the CDR3 is TGCGCCAGCAGCCTCCTTGCCGGCATAAACACCGGGGAGCTGTTTTTT.

The V and J genes are TRBV2 and TRBJ2-1; weak D call: TRBD1 (6 bases). V lost 1 base to trimming and J lost 7 bases, with 17 bases between them. Germline V gives CDR1 SNHLY, CDR2 FYNNEI. CDR3 size: 16 residues. CDR3 residues: CASSEDRVGVGNEQFF. The CDR3 nucleotides read TGTGCCAGCAGTGAAGACAGGGTTGGGGTTGGGAATGAGCAGTTCTTC.

The CDR3 loop reads CSVKQGFYNEQFF. The DNA for the CDR3 is TGCAGCGTGAAACAGGGGTTTTACAATGAGCAGTTCTTC. The chain has TRBV29-1 and TRBJ2-1; 7 nucleotides align to TRBD1. Germline V CDR1 and CDR2: SQVTM, ANQGSEA. Trimming at V came to 6 bases and at J to 4 bases, leaving 6 bases not matched to a gene. The CDR3 length is 13 residues.

V gene TRBV7-9 combines with J gene TRBJ1-2; D call uncertain. V was pared by 3 bases and J by 8 bases, with 13 bases between. The CDR3 has 13 residues. From germline, CDR1 is SEHNR and CDR2 FQNEAQ (reference sequence). The CDR3 DNA reads as TGTGCCAGCAGCTTTGGGGAGTATTCAGGCTACACCTTC. It specifies CASSFGEYSGYTF.

This chain joins TRBV6-5 and TRBJ2-2, with TRBD1 identical over 7 bases. Germline values: CDR1 MNHEY, CDR2 SVGAGI. The CDR3 consists of 13 residues. The ends lost 5 bases at V and 6 bases at J; junction bases unmatched: 3. CDR3 nucleotides: TGTGCCAGCAGTCGACAGGGTCCCGGGGAGCTGTTTTTT. Translating it yields CASSRQGPGELFF.

The chain carries TRBV7-8 and TRBJ2-5, with TRBD2 matching over 13 bases. CDR1 and CDR2 (germline): SGHVS, FQNEAQ. The J segment lost 2 bases and the V segment lost 5 bases, leaving 17 bases of the junction unmatched. The CDR3 has 20 residues. CDR3 bases: TGTGCCAGCAGCACCATAAAGCCGGGACTAGCGGGGTGGAGGCAAGAGACCCAGTACTTC. Translation: CASSTIKPGLAGWRQETQYF.

The chain couples TRBV9 to TRBJ1-1; TRBD1 is a possible D gene (5 bases). The CDR3 sequence is 14 residues long. Looked up from germline, CDR1 is SGDLS and CDR2 is YYNGEE. V lost 3 bases and J lost 8, with 17 bases in between. As DNA, the CDR3 is TGTGCCAGCAGCGCATTTTTTCAGGGTGGAGAAGCTTTCTTT. It encodes CASSAFFQGGEAFF.

The V call is TRBV7-9, the J call TRBJ1-1; tentative D call: TRBD1 (6 bases). This CDR3 is 18 amino acids long. Germline CDR1 SEHNR, CDR2 FQNEAQ (reference sequence). Trimming shortened V by 4 bases and J by 3 bases, and 24 bases separated the two germline ends. CDR3 DNA sequence: TGTGCCAGCAGCTCAGAGATTACAGGGACCGGGCGAGACACTGAAGCTTTCTTT. Its protein product is CASSSEITGTGRDTEAFF.

V usage is TRBV5-4 and J usage is TRBJ1-2, with D hard to call. Germline values: CDR1 SGHNT, CDR2 YYREEE (reference sequence). This CDR3 has 16 amino acids. With 0 bases removed from V and 4 bases from J, the gap between germline ends came to 16 bases. For the CDR3, the DNA is TGTGCCAGCAGCTTGGAATCTCCAGAGTTGGCCTATGGCTACACCTTC. It yields the protein CASSLESPELAYGYTF.

V usage is TRBV9 and J usage is TRBJ2-1; 14 bases line up with TRBD2. CDR1 is SGDLS and CDR2 is YYNGEE in the germline V gene. The CDR3 has 19 residues. The V and J ends lost 5 bases and 1 base, in that order; junction bases with no gene match: 11. DNA of the CDR3: TGTGCCAGCAGGAAGGCCGGGACTAGCGGGGGAAGGTCCTACAATGAGCAGTTCTTC. Protein sequence: CASRKAGTSGGRSYNEQFF.

The chain uses TRBV18 and TRBJ2-2; D is undetermined. The CDR3 runs 15 residues. V gave up 2 bases and J gave up 0 bases, with 7 bases separating them. Germline CDR1 KGHSH, CDR2 LQKENI. The CDR3 DNA sequence: TGTGCCAGCTCACCAGGTGCCCCGAACACCGGGGAGCTGTTTTTT. Residues: CASSPGAPNTGELFF.

V usage is TRBV27 and J usage is TRBJ1-1; no reliable D call. V lost 6 bases to trimming and J lost 2 bases, with 10 bases between them. The CDR3 has 13 residues. The V gene's germline CDR1 is MNHEY and CDR2 SMNVEV (reference sequence). CDR3 sequence: CASRTVLNTEAFF. Here the CDR3 DNA reads TGTGCCAGCAGAACAGTACTTAACACTGAAGCTTTCTTT.

On this clone itself: The sample holds other DNA sequences that translate to the same CDR3. The chain links TRBV6-5 to TRBJ1-4; 10 bases agree with TRBD1. CDR3 size: 13 residues. The V gene end was trimmed by 6 bases and the J gene end by 7 bases; junction bases not matched to a gene: 2. Germline-derived CDR1 and CDR2 are MNHEY and SVGAGI. CDR3 coding DNA: TGTGCCAGCAGCCGGGACAGGGGTGAAAAACTGTTTTTT. It encodes CASSRDRGEKLFF.

The chain has TRBV7-9 and TRBJ2-1; 7 nucleotides align to TRBD2. Looked up from germline, CDR1 is SEHNR and CDR2 is FQNEAQ (reference sequence). This CDR3 is built from 14 residues. The trim removed 4 bases at V and 8 bases at J, leaving 8 bases unmatched. Here the CDR3 reads CASSSKTGLDEQFF. DNA for the CDR3: TGTGCCAGCAGCTCCAAGACCGGACTAGATGAGCAGTTCTTC. Complete variable domain (other parts from reference TRBV7-9 and TRBJ2-1): DTGVSQNPRHKITKRGQNVTFRCDPISEHNRLYWYRQTLGQGPEFLTYFQNEAQLEKSRLLSDRFSAERPKGSFSTLEIQRTEQGDSAMYLCASSSKTGLDEQFFGPGTRLTVL.

The chain is built from TRBV28 and TRBJ2-7, with 9 bases identical to TRBD2. The CDR3 contains 16 residues. Per the germline V gene, CDR1 is MDHEN and CDR2 is SYDVKM. Unmatched junction bases numbered 10, after V lost 6 bases and J lost 1 base. The CDR3 DNA follows: TGTGCCAGCAGGCCGGCGGGGGGGGGATTTTCCTACGAGCAGTACTTC. This codes for CASRPAGGGFSYEQYF.

V gene TRBV6-1 combines with J gene TRBJ1-6; the D is unclear. CDR1 is MNHNS, CDR2 SASEGT, per germline. The V end was cut by 2 bases, the J end by 1 base, with 6 bases between. The CDR3 extends over 15 amino acids. CDR3 in amino acids: CASSERGSYNSPLHF. For the CDR3, the DNA is TGTGCCAGCAGTGAACGGGGATCCTATAATTCACCCCTCCACTTT.

On this clone itself: Possible read error: a much larger clone is one base away. V is TRBV2 and J is TRBJ1-3; D possibly corresponds to TRBD1 (5 bases). From germline, CDR1 is SNHLY and CDR2 FYNNEI. The V gene lost 1 base and the J gene lost 0 bases, with 10 bases spanning the gap. The CDR3 sequence is 16 residues long. CDR3 DNA: TGTGCCAGCAGTGAAGTGGGGGGGGGCTCTGGAAACACCATATATTTT. Translation: CASSEVGGGSGNTIYF.

This chain uses TRBV10-3 with TRBJ2-7, with D uncertain. Germline CDR1 and CDR2: ENHRY and SYGVKD. V was trimmed by 4 bases and J by 2 bases, leaving 3 bases between them. CDR3 length: 11 amino acids. DNA of the CDR3: TGTGCCATCAGTGCCACCTACGAGCAGTACTTC. This sequence encodes CAISATYEQYF.

V is TRBV7-9 and J is TRBJ2-1, with TRBD2 matching over 10 bases. The germline CDR1 and CDR2 sequences are SEHNR and FQNEAQ (reference sequence). Trimming took 0 bases from V and 4 from J; bases not matched to a gene: 12. The length of the CDR3 is 19 residues. The CDR3 sequence is CASSLAFLAGALIYNEQFF. In DNA, the CDR3 is TGTGCCAGCAGCTTAGCGTTTCTAGCGGGGGCGCTTATATACAATGAGCAGTTCTTC.

The chain carries TRBV5-6 and TRBJ1-2; no clear D gene. Trimming took off 0 bases at V and 1 base at J, with 7 bases between the two ends. Looked up from germline, CDR1 is SGHDT and CDR2 is YYEEEE. This CDR3 spans 14 amino acids. CDR3 region: CASSLDAFNYGYTF. DNA of the CDR3: TGTGCCAGCAGCTTGGACGCATTTAACTATGGCTACACCTTC.

The V and J genes are TRBV20-1 and TRBJ1-2, with D unclear. V lost 5 bases to trimming and J lost 2 bases, with 6 bases between them. CDR3 length equals 11 residues. Per the germline V gene, CDR1 is DFQATT and CDR2 is SNEGSKA (reference sequence). CDR3 DNA: TGCAGTGCTGAACAGAACTATGGCTACACCTTC. Residues: CSAEQNYGYTF.

The chain is built from TRBV9 and TRBJ1-3; unclear D gene. Germline assignment: CDR1 SGDLS and CDR2 YYNGEE. V dropped 4 bases and J dropped 3 bases, with 8 bases sitting between them. This CDR3 has 13 residues. The CDR3, as DNA: TGTGCCAGCAGCTTCGGTGGTGGAAACACCATATATTTT. This codes for CASSFGGGNTIYF.